The following is a T cell receptor beta chain sequence with its context. This clone counts as medium-sized (0.01 to 0.1%). It has no known antigen specificity. Within one base of it there is no much larger clone, and no base qualities were kept. These data originate in a study of cytomegalovirus exposure and HLA in healthy donors (dated by TCRdb to about 2017). A note on the overall study: An earlier analysis of some 600 of the donors reported 250 to 300 Gb of sequence data and 117 million unique TCR beta sequences obtained from about 179 million T cells. Roughly 300 gigabases of sequencing data and tens of millions of unique TCR sequences were included in an early release covering around 600 HLA-typed donors. Among the roughly 390 genotyped donors, approximately 77% belonged to the genetic ancestry cluster associated with self-reported Caucasian donors. The aim of the study was to test whether cataloging public T cell receptors could identify signatures of past pathogen exposure. Using immunosequencing, the study profiled T cell repertoires from 666 subjects and related those repertoires to cytomegalovirus serostatus. Besides the first cohort of approximately 670 subjects, a separate validation cohort made up of 120 different subjects was used. High-throughput TCR immunosequencing, statistical association of individual TCRs with disease status, and machine learning were combined to predict cytomegalovirus infection status. A later analysis re-analyzed previously published TCR beta repertoires from about 730 donors and added high-resolution HLA genotyping to study TCR occurrence patterns. In the later analysis, no new phenotypic data were used to find candidate immune exposures; instead, reliance was placed on TCR beta sequences and their occurrence across donors. An earlier analysis of around 580 of the donors used high-throughput TCR beta sequencing to judge whether each TCR beta V gene segment behaved as functional or pseudogenic. Donor age, sex, ethnicity and CMV serostatus were collected together with the repertoire data. In a later genetic analysis, genome-wide SNP genotypes for about 65% of the 666 donors were used, and that subset was treated as a discovery cohort. Every repertoire in the discovery cohort had been generated on one and the same sequencing platform. HLA typing covered class I and class II loci at four-digit resolution. Typing coverage differed by locus: A, B, C, DRB1 and DQB1 were typed in roughly 620-630 donors, DQA1 in 522, DPA1 in 600 to 610, and DPB1 in roughly 470. Roughly 5 DR-DQ haplotypes were handled as single units for association and clustering, since linkage in the cohort was strong. Among a few hundred genotyped donors of the cohort, an average of around 240,000 unique TCR beta nucleotide sequences were sequenced per donor, about a sixth of them non-productive.

Results and caveats for the whole study, not just this receptor: A cluster of highly shared sequence variants was judged likely to represent a technical artifact of the sequencing pipeline. In a later analysis, TCR association rates were found to vary across HLA loci, with the most associated TCRs seen for DRB1 alleles and the fewest for HLA-C alleles. Broadly in line with IMGT annotations, most TCR beta V segments showed up in productive rearrangements about 87% or about 30% of the time in an earlier analysis of approximately 600 of the donors. The earlier analysis of some 540 of the donors excluded approximately 15 rarely observed V segments, including chromosome 9 orphons, because counts were too low. This cohort had only TCR beta chains sequenced, and the lack of alpha or paired-chain data limited which features could be detected. In a later analysis, most CMV-associated TCR beta chains were found to appear HLA-restricted, with HLA associations seemingly driven largely by CMV exposure. Because the 87-base-pair reads could not distinguish some IMGT-functional V segments, including TRBV6-2 and TRBV6-3, those segments were excluded. In vitro tests confirmed that a few of the cytomegalovirus-associated TCR beta chains recognize cytomegalovirus antigens. In a later analysis, HLA-associated TCR beta chains showed more clonal expansion and lower generation probabilities than non-associated chains that were equally common. The study listed approximately 150 TCR beta chains as associated with cytomegalovirus. Roughly uniform sequencing depth across donors was assumed in presence/absence analyses, although this assumption may not hold. In a later genetic analysis, fewer N-insertions in productive TCRs were reported among donors in an Asian-associated ancestry cluster than the roughly 710-donor mean. In a later analysis, 16,951 TCR beta sequences were associated with specific HLA alleles at a false discovery rate of 0.05. Linkage disequilibrium might explain the correlated functional status among segregating V segments, but an unknown experimental factor could not be ruled out. In a later analysis, several top co-occurrence clusters were reported to appear linked to parvovirus B19, influenza, CMV and Epstein-Barr virus. According to the authors, the approach could potentially be generalized to other disease states and immunological phenotypes. While some public TCRs were present in many individuals, most TCR sequences turned up only very rarely across donors. V-gene and J-gene trimming of TCR beta chains was associated with a missense DCLRE1C variant in a later genetic analysis, and the association was replicated in an independent cohort. When HLA alleles, especially DR and DQ, strongly co-occurred, attributing TCR associations to individual alleles was difficult. A further reported finding was that TCR beta sequences accurately predicted the HLA-A and HLA-B alleles for most subjects in the first cohort. Because HLA typing was unavailable for some donors at each locus, only the typed subset was used in association tests. CMV serostatus was the only immune exposure information available for the cohort. The classifier was reported to diagnose cytomegalovirus status with high specificity and sensitivity in both the original cohort and the validation cohort.

V ends up 2 bases short and J 5 bases short, with an unmatched junction base count of 10. Reading the germline V gene (reference sequence) gives CDR1 MNHEY and CDR2 SMNVEV. Including the terminal cysteine and phenylalanine, the CDR3 comprises 17 residues. The only DNA kept is the CDR3, 51 bases in frame from the first base. The library was built by means of the immunoSEQ multiplex PCR assay. A mixture of 60 forward primers for TCR Vbeta segments and 13 reverse primers for TCR Jbeta segments was used in the multiplex PCR. The CDR3 region of rearranged TCR beta genes was amplified from genomic DNA with a multiplex PCR assay. The amplified TCR beta libraries were sequenced on the Illumina HiSeq System as 87-base-pair reads. From the authors' description of their analysis: In a later analysis, roughly 80 million unique TCR beta chains were counted across the approximately 670 repertoires, and roughly 11 million of these chains were shared by at least two donors. Raw reads were error-corrected and collapsed into unique sequences with a nearest-neighbor algorithm that merged closely related sequences to remove PCR and sequencing errors. CDR3 sequences were aligned to IMGT reference sequences to assign V, D and J gene segments. For a sequence to be retained, a match of at least six nucleotides to both a V gene segment and a J gene segment was required. A rearrangement was called productive if the CDR3 had no stop codons and remained in frame with V and J, and every other rearrangement was called non-productive. Following IMGT convention, CDR3 was defined as the stretch from the second conserved V-encoded cysteine up to the conserved J-encoded phenylalanine. The earlier analysis of roughly 590 of the donors excluded sequences that lacked an unambiguous match to a single V gene segment. An earlier analysis of 500 to 600 of the donors classified V segments as functional when productive rearrangements were above 56.7% and as segregating when the standard deviation between donors was above 5%. A statistical classification framework was developed to diagnose cytomegalovirus status using the catalog of TCR beta chain sequences. A later analysis assigned V and J genes by comparing TCR nucleotide sequences with IMGT/GENE-DB human TR gene sequences. In a later analysis, CDR3 sequences and most-parsimonious VDJ recombination scenarios were assigned using the TCRdist pipeline. In a later analysis, each TCR beta chain was defined by its CDR3 amino acid sequence together with its V-gene family, and reads without a unique V-gene family were excluded. A later analysis removed 500 to 600 highly shared, low-generation-probability nucleotide sequences to deal with suspected cross-contamination and a sequencing artifact. A later analysis calculated a clonal expansion index for each public chain from normalized within-repertoire ranks of inferred template counts. Generation probabilities in a later analysis came from a VDJ recombination model fitted to out-of-frame rearrangements, and those results were checked against IGoR. A later analysis scored TCR-TCR, TCR-HLA and TCR-CMV co-occurrence with hypergeometric tests, applying a repertoire-size bias correction to TCR pairs. False discovery rates were estimated in a later analysis by permuting HLA or CMV assignments 20 times. In a later analysis, co-occurring TCRs were grouped with DBSCAN, and TCRdist sequence similarity was added when clustering was performed within HLA-allele-positive subsets. Repertoires with fewer than 30,000 or more than 120,000 public chains were left out of co-occurrence clustering, as were five repertoires with anomalous nucleotide sharing. Entries here come from immuneACCESS through TCRdb and include only in-frame sequences with V and J called. Some clones fail to appear in such tables; in the studies checked, an unresolved V gene covers under half of the shortfall, and the cause of the remainder is unknown. The DNA gave D and trimming, while V, J and clone size come from that table. Within this sample are about 160,000 clones, with more than 75% of them counted one time only. The ten largest clonotypes hold about 9.9% of the sample.

The cohort comprised 670 or so healthy bone marrow donors. All cohort members were sampled while nominally healthy, although unrecorded immune exposures were likely present. The donor tested CMV seropositive, placing the donor among the roughly 300 seropositive members of the cohort. Every donor gave a peripheral blood sample, and the peripheral blood mononuclear cells from that sample were used for TCR beta sequencing. Genomic DNA extraction from the blood cell samples was performed with the Qiagen DNeasy Blood Extraction Kit. Recombination joined TRBV27 with TRBJ2-2; TRBD2 fits 8 bases in the junction. The sequencing sample was made of PBMCs. This clonotype was sampled from a man in his late teens or twenties in good health and CMV-seropositive. The nucleotide sequence reads TGTGCCAGCAGTTTAGGGGATGGGACTAGAGGGACCGGGGAGCTGTTTTTT. Its amino acids are CASSLGDGTRGTGELFF.